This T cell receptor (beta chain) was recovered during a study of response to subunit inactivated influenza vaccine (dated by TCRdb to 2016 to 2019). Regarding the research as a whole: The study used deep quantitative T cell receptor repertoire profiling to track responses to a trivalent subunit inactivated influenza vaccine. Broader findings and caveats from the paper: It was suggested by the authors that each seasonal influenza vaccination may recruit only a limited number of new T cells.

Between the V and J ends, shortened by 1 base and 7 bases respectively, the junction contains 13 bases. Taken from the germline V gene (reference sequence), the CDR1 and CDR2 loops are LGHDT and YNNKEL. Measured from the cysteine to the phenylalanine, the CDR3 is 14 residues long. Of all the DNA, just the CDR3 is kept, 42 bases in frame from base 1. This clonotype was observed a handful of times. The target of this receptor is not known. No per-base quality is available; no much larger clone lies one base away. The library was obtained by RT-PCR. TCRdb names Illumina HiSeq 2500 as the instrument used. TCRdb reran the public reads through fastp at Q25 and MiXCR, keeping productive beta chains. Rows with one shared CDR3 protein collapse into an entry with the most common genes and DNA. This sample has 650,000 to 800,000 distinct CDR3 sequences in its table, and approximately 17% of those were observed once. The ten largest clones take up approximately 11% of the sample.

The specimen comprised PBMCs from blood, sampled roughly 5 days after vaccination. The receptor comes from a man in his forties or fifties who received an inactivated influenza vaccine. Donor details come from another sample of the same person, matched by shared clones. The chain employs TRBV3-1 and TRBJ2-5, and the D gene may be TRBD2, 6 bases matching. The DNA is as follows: TGTGCCAGCAGCCAAGTGTGGCTGGGGGGGACCCAGTACTTC. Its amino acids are CASSQVWLGGTQYF.